This T cell receptor (beta chain) was obtained from a study of T cells in Graves' hyperthyroidism and ophthalmopathy. Study-wide background: Peripheral blood was obtained at initial diagnosis, preceding any treatment.

Criteria for exclusion of patients were uncontrolled infection, other autoimmune disease, pregnancy or lactation. TCR beta CDR3 sequences were amplified from RNA transcripts. Using the HTBI primer set, a first-round RT-PCR was run on the TCR CDR3. TCRdb ran MiXCR on the multiplex PCR reads and lists one entry per CDR3 protein. Of more than 500,000 distinct CDR3 sequences listed, under 20% are singletons. Study-wide results and caveats: Ophthalmopathy, as predicted by the model, came a median about six months after the prediction. Most expanded thyroid clonotypes above 0.001 recurred in blood.

This clonotype was seen only a few times. Its antigen is unknown. The germline CDR1 and CDR2 sequences are SQVTM and ANQGSEA. Between the trimmed V and J ends, which lost 4 bases and 6 bases, there was a span of 6 bases. The CDR3 totals 10 residues. The chain combines TRBV29-1 with TRBJ1-2; D unresolved. The sequencing sample was made of blood. The receptor's source is a woman aged 25 to 39 with Graves' hyperthyroidism. This chain's CDR3 is CSVVDHGYTF. DNA for the CDR3: TGCAGCGTTGTGGACCATGGCTACACCTTC.